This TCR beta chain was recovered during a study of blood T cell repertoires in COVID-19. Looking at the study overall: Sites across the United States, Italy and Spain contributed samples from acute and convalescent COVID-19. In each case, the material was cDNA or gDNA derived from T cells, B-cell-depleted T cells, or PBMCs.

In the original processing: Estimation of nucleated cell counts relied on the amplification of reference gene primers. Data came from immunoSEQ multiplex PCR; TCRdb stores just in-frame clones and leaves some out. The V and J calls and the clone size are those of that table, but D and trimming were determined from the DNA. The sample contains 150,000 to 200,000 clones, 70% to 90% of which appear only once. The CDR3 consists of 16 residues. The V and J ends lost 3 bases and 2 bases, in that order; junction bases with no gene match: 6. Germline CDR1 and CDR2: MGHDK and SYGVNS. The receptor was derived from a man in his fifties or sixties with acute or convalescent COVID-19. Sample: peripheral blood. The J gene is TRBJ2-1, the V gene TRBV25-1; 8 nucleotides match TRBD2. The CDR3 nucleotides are TGTGCCAGCAGTGAGCGTAGCGGGGCAACCTACAATGAGCAGTTCTTC. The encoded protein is CASSERSGATYNEQFF. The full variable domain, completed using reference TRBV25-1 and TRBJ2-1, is EADIYQTPRYLVIGTGKKITLECSQTMGHDKMYWYQQDPGMELHLIHYSYGVNSTEKGDLSSESTVSRIRTEHFPLTLESARPSHTSQYLCASSERSGATYNEQFFGPGTRLTVL.